This T cell receptor beta chain originates from a study of OX40 agonist ivuxolimab in advanced cancers. TCRdb keeps only in-frame clones here, not all; method: immunoSEQ multiplex PCR. Among 40,000 to 50,000 clones, about 82% were seen once, and the ten largest hold less than 3.5%. Notes on the study in general: At 0.1 to 3.0 mg/kg, CD4+ and CD8+ blood T cells expanded clonally by week 6.

There are 14 residues in the CDR3. Germline trimming cut 10 bases from V and 4 bases from J; bases unmatched to any gene: 11. The germline V gene has CDR1 MNHEY and CDR2 SMNVEV (reference sequence). Notes on this clone: Antigen: not known.

The TCR was taken from an adult with an advanced solid tumor such as melanoma, head and neck, liver or kidney cancer. The V and J genes are TRBV27 and TRBJ2-5; 8 positions agree with TRBD1. The sample was CD4+ or CD8+ T cells sorted from blood, taken in a trial of the OX40 agonist ivuxolimab. The CDR3 sequence is CATSSFRGRETQYF. CDR3 in DNA: TGTGCCACCTCTAGTTTCAGGGGGCGAGAGACCCAGTACTTC.